A selection of T cell receptor beta chains follows, all from one sample in a study of vaccination and CD4 T cells after COVID-19. Which antigens these TCRs recognize remains unknown. MiXCR was run by TCRdb on the PCR reads, yielding one entry per CDR3 protein. The sample holds about 8,300 distinct CDR3 sequences, about half seen once. The sequenced sample consisted of CD4+ T cells from blood, cultured in vitro. The receptors were gathered from a human donor in good health. Both conserved end residues are part of each CDR3. The order of the fields is J gene, clone size, D gene, V gene, CDR3 DNA, CDR3 protein. A D gene is named only where the DNA matches it firmly. Part of the rows lack a size; the others show once, few, many or a class for expanded clones.

j_gene: TRBJ2-7
abundance: few
d_gene: -
v_gene: TRBV20-1
CDR3nt: TGCAGTGCTAGGGGGGGCTACGAGCAGTACTTC
CDR3aa: CSARGGYEQYF

j_gene: TRBJ1-6
abundance: -
d_gene: -
v_gene: TRBV20-1
CDR3nt: TGCAGTGCTAAGAACAGGGAGAGTTCACCCCTCCACTTT
CDR3aa: CSAKNRESSPLHF

j_gene: TRBJ2-5
abundance: -
d_gene: -
v_gene: TRBV19
CDR3nt: TGTGCCAGTAGTGTTAGGATTCAAGAGACCCAGTACTTC
CDR3aa: CASSVRIQETQYF

j_gene: TRBJ2-1
abundance: -
d_gene: TRBD1
v_gene: TRBV28
CDR3nt: TGTGCCACCTCGGTGGGGACAGATTACAATGAGCAGTTCTTC
CDR3aa: CATSVGTDYNEQFF

j_gene: TRBJ2-5
abundance: -
d_gene: -
v_gene: TRBV18
CDR3nt: TGTGCCAGCTCACCACAAGAGACCCAGTACTTC
CDR3aa: CASSPQETQYF

j_gene: TRBJ2-5
abundance: -
d_gene: TRBD1
v_gene: TRBV6-5
CDR3nt: TGTGCCAGCAGTTTCCCGGGACAGGGCGAAGAGACCCAGTACTTC
CDR3aa: CASSFPGQGEETQYF

j_gene: TRBJ2-1
abundance: -
d_gene: -
v_gene: TRBV6-2/TRBV6-3
CDR3nt: TGTGCCAGCAGGGATACACCTCCGGGACACGCGTTCAGGCAGTTCTTC
CDR3aa: CASRDTPPGHAFRQFF

j_gene: TRBJ2-5
abundance: -
d_gene: TRBD2
v_gene: TRBV7-2
CDR3nt: TGTGCCAGCAGCTTAGATGGCGGGGGGGCCTCTGCGAGGGAGACCCAGTACTTC
CDR3aa: CASSLDGGGASARETQYF

j_gene: TRBJ1-5
abundance: -
d_gene: -
v_gene: TRBV19
CDR3nt: TGTGCCAGTAGTATAGGTGGAAGGGCGGCTGGCAATCAGCCCCAGCATTTT
CDR3aa: CASSIGGRAAGNQPQHF

j_gene: TRBJ2-7
abundance: few
d_gene: -
v_gene: TRBV21-1
CDR3nt: TGTGCCAGCAGCAACCCGAGCCGGGACAGTGCATACGAGCAGTACTTC
CDR3aa: CASSNPSRDSAYEQYF

j_gene: TRBJ1-3
abundance: -
d_gene: -
v_gene: TRBV6-1
CDR3nt: TGTGCCAGCAGTGAAGCGCTAGGTGGAGGGTTCGGAAACACCATATATTTT
CDR3aa: CASSEALGGGFGNTIYF

j_gene: TRBJ1-1
abundance: -
d_gene: -
v_gene: TRBV7-9
CDR3nt: TGTGCCAGCAGCTGGACAGTGAACACTGAAGCTTTCTTT
CDR3aa: CASSWTVNTEAFF

j_gene: TRBJ2-7
abundance: -
d_gene: -
v_gene: TRBV20-1
CDR3nt: TGCAGTGCCAGTGGGCTAGCCTACGAGCAGTACTTC
CDR3aa: CSASGLAYEQYF

j_gene: TRBJ1-1
abundance: few
d_gene: -
v_gene: TRBV2
CDR3nt: TGTGCCAGCAGTTGGACAGTAGACACTGAAGCTTTCTTT
CDR3aa: CASSWTVDTEAFF

j_gene: TRBJ2-7
abundance: -
d_gene: TRBD1
v_gene: TRBV19
CDR3nt: TGTGCCAGTACCGCGACAGGGGGCCTCGCCTACGAGCAGTACTTC
CDR3aa: CASTATGGLAYEQYF

j_gene: TRBJ2-7
abundance: -
d_gene: -
v_gene: TRBV19
CDR3nt: TGTGCCAGTAGTACCCACTACGAGCAGTACTTC
CDR3aa: CASSTHYEQYF

j_gene: TRBJ2-2
abundance: -
d_gene: -
v_gene: TRBV11-2
CDR3nt: TGTGCCAGCAGCCCACTTATGGGTGCCGACACCGGGGAGCTGTTTTTT
CDR3aa: CASSPLMGADTGELFF

j_gene: TRBJ2-7
abundance: -
d_gene: -
v_gene: TRBV10-2
CDR3nt: TGCGCCAGCCTTCGAGGACGGACCTACGAGCAGTACTTC
CDR3aa: CASLRGRTYEQYF

j_gene: TRBJ1-2
abundance: -
d_gene: TRBD1
v_gene: TRBV11-2
CDR3nt: TGTGCCAGCAGCTCAGAGACAGGGTCTGGCTACACCTTC
CDR3aa: CASSSETGSGYTF

j_gene: TRBJ1-1
abundance: few
d_gene: -
v_gene: TRBV7-8
CDR3nt: TGTGCCAGCAGCCCACTTTCTGAAGCTTTCTTT
CDR3aa: CASSPLSEAFF

j_gene: TRBJ1-5
abundance: -
d_gene: -
v_gene: TRBV21-1
CDR3nt: TGTGCCAGCACCCTGAAGACAGGGAGAAGTCAGCCCCAGCATTTT
CDR3aa: CASTLKTGRSQPQHF

j_gene: TRBJ1-2
abundance: -
d_gene: -
v_gene: TRBV21-1
CDR3nt: TGTGCCAGCAGCAAAGTAGGGTTTAGAGGGGATAACTATGGCTACACCTTC
CDR3aa: CASSKVGFRGDNYGYTF

j_gene: TRBJ1-1
abundance: -
d_gene: -
v_gene: TRBV6-1
CDR3nt: TGTGCCTGTTTACAGGACTCTTACACTGAAGCTTTCTTT
CDR3aa: CACLQDSYTEAFF

j_gene: TRBJ1-2
abundance: -
d_gene: -
v_gene: TRBV27
CDR3nt: TGTGCCAGCAGTTTCGGCGGACGGTCTAACTATGGCTACACCTTC
CDR3aa: CASSFGGRSNYGYTF

j_gene: TRBJ2-7
abundance: once
d_gene: TRBD2
v_gene: TRBV6-1
CDR3nt: TGTGCCAGCGACCTAGTTGGGAGGGGATCAGAGCAGTACTTC
CDR3aa: CASDLVGRGSEQYF

j_gene: TRBJ2-7
abundance: -
d_gene: TRBD1
v_gene: TRBV27
CDR3nt: TGTGCCAGCAGGAGCTCCGGGACAGGGGTAGTTCCGCAGTACTTC
CDR3aa: CASRSSGTGVVPQYF

j_gene: TRBJ2-2
abundance: few
d_gene: TRBD1
v_gene: TRBV6-5
CDR3nt: TGTGCCAGCAGTTTCCGCGGGACAGGGAACACCGGGGAGCTGTTTTTT
CDR3aa: CASSFRGTGNTGELFF

j_gene: TRBJ2-1
abundance: -
d_gene: -
v_gene: TRBV6-1
CDR3nt: TGTGCCAGCAGTCCCTATCTTCCCGGGTCCTCTATCTACAATGAGCAGTTCTTC
CDR3aa: CASSPYLPGSSIYNEQFF

j_gene: TRBJ2-6
abundance: -
d_gene: TRBD1
v_gene: TRBV6-2/TRBV6-3
CDR3nt: TGTGTCAGCAGTTACTCAGCAGGGGGCACTGGGGCCAACGTCCTGACTTTC
CDR3aa: CVSSYSAGGTGANVLTF

j_gene: TRBJ2-3
abundance: few
d_gene: -
v_gene: TRBV6-1
CDR3nt: TGTGCCAGCAGTGACCGGGATCCTGACTATCCAGATACGCAGTATTTT
CDR3aa: CASSDRDPDYPDTQYF

j_gene: TRBJ1-6
abundance: few
d_gene: TRBD1
v_gene: TRBV20-1
CDR3nt: TGCAGTGCTCACGGACAGGGTAGTAATTCACCCCTCCACTTT
CDR3aa: CSAHGQGSNSPLHF

j_gene: TRBJ2-7
abundance: -
d_gene: TRBD1
v_gene: TRBV9
CDR3nt: TGTGCCAGCAGCGCTACGACAGGGGGCAGGGAAGAGCAGTACTTC
CDR3aa: CASSATTGGREEQYF

j_gene: TRBJ2-2
abundance: few
d_gene: TRBD2
v_gene: TRBV6-1
CDR3nt: TGTGCCAGCAGTGGGTCGGGACTAGCGGCCACCGGGGAGCTGTTTTTT
CDR3aa: CASSGSGLAATGELFF

j_gene: TRBJ2-7
abundance: -
d_gene: TRBD2
v_gene: TRBV19
CDR3nt: TGTGCCAGTAGTGAGGGACTAGCGGCCGAGCAGTACTTC
CDR3aa: CASSEGLAAEQYF

j_gene: TRBJ1-1
abundance: once
d_gene: -
v_gene: TRBV20-1
CDR3nt: TGCAGTGCTAGAGAGGGGGGGTCTGAAGCTTTCTTT
CDR3aa: CSAREGGSEAFF

j_gene: TRBJ2-2
abundance: -
d_gene: -
v_gene: TRBV20-1
CDR3nt: TGCAGTGCTAGTTCCAGGGGTACGAACACCGGGGAGCTGTTTTTT
CDR3aa: CSASSRGTNTGELFF

j_gene: TRBJ1-5
abundance: few
d_gene: -
v_gene: TRBV27
CDR3nt: TGTGCCAGCAGTCCCGGACAGCTAAGCAATCAGCCCCAGCATTTT
CDR3aa: CASSPGQLSNQPQHF

j_gene: TRBJ1-1
abundance: few
d_gene: TRBD1
v_gene: TRBV4-3
CDR3nt: TGCGCCAGCAGCCAAGAGCCGTCCGCGGGGACAGGGGGCTTGAACACTGAAGCTTTCTTT
CDR3aa: CASSQEPSAGTGGLNTEAFF

j_gene: TRBJ2-2
abundance: -
d_gene: TRBD2
v_gene: TRBV6-4
CDR3nt: TGTGCCACCCAGCCTAGCGGGGGCCCCGGGGAGCTGTTTTTT
CDR3aa: CATQPSGGPGELFF

j_gene: TRBJ1-6
abundance: -
d_gene: TRBD1
v_gene: TRBV28
CDR3nt: TGTGCCAGCAGTTACGGGACAGGGTATAATTCACCCCTCCACTTT
CDR3aa: CASSYGTGYNSPLHF

j_gene: TRBJ1-5
abundance: large
d_gene: TRBD1
v_gene: TRBV2
CDR3nt: TGTGCCAGTGGCACTGACAGGGGGCTTCGTCAGCCCCAGCATTTT
CDR3aa: CASGTDRGLRQPQHF

j_gene: TRBJ2-7
abundance: -
d_gene: -
v_gene: TRBV2
CDR3nt: TGTGCCGGTCGTGACGCCAGCTCCTACGAGCAGTACTTC
CDR3aa: CAGRDASSYEQYF

j_gene: TRBJ1-1
abundance: -
d_gene: -
v_gene: TRBV6-2/TRBV6-3
CDR3nt: TGTGCCAGCAGACCACAGGCGCCTTTGAACACTGAAGCTTTCTTT
CDR3aa: CASRPQAPLNTEAFF

j_gene: TRBJ1-2
abundance: -
d_gene: -
v_gene: TRBV4-1
CDR3nt: TGCGCCAGCAGCCAAGTAGGGCTGGGCTACACCTTC
CDR3aa: CASSQVGLGYTF

j_gene: TRBJ2-1
abundance: -
d_gene: TRBD2
v_gene: TRBV5-1
CDR3nt: TGCGCCAGCAGCTTGGCGGCTAGCGGGATGGGAAATGAGCAGTTCTTC
CDR3aa: CASSLAASGMGNEQFF

j_gene: TRBJ1-2
abundance: few
d_gene: -
v_gene: TRBV12-3/TRBV12-4
CDR3nt: TGTGCCAGCAGTTATTCGCGGGTAGGGTATGGCTACACCTTC
CDR3aa: CASSYSRVGYGYTF